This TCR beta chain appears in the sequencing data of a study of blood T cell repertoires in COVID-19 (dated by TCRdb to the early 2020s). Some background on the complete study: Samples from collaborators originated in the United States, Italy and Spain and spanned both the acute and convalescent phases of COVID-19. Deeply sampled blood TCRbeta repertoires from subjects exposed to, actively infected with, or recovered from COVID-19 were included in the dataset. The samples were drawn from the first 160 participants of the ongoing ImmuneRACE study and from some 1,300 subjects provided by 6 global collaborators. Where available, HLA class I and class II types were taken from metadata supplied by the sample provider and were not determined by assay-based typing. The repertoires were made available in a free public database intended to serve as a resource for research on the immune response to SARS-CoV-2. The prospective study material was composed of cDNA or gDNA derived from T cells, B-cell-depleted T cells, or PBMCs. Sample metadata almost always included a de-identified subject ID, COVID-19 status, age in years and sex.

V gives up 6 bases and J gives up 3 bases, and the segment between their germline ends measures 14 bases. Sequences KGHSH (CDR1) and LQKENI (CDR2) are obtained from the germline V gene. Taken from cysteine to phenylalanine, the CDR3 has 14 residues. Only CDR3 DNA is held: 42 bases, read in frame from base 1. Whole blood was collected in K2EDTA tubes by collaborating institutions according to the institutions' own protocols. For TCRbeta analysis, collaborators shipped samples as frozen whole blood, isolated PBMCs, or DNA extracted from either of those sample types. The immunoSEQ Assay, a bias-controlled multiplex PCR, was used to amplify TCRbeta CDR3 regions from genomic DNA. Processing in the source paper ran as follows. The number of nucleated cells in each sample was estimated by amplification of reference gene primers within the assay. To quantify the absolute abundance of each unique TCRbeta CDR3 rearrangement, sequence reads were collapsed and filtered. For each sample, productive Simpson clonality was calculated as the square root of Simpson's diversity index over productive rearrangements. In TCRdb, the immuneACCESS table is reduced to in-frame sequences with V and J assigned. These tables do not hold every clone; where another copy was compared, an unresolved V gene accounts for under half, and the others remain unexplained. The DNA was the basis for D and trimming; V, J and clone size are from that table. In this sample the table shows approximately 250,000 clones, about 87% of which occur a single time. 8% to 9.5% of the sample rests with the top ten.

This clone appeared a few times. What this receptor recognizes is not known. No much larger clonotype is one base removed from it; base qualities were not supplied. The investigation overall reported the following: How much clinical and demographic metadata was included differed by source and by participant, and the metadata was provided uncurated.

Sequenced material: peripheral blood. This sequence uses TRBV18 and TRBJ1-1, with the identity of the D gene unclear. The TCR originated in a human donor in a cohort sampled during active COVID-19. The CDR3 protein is CASSSFFGDTEAFF. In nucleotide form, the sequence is TGTGCCAGCTCGTCCTTCTTCGGGGACACTGAAGCTTTCTTT.